This TCR beta chain appears in the sequencing data of a study of cytomegalovirus exposure and HLA in healthy donors. Study-level findings and limits: TCR beta sequences reportedly predicted most subjects' HLA-A and HLA-B alleles accurately. Cytomegalovirus status, reportedly, was diagnosed with high specificity and sensitivity by the classifier.

A remark on this clone: Its antigen remains unidentified.

PCR was performed using 60 Vbeta and 13 Jbeta primers. In the original processing: As a later analysis found, there were roughly 80 million unique TCR beta chains, of which roughly 11 million were shared. TCRdb's copy holds only in-frame clones and misses some; the assay was immunoSEQ multiplex PCR. V and J calls and clone size come straight from that table; D and trimming were deduced from the DNA. The table has under 200,000 clones, roughly 84% seen once. Sequencing input: PBMCs. This clonotype was obtained from a boy aged 10-17 years in good health and CMV-seronegative.

The CDR3 sequence is CASSLDRKSSGNTIYF. CDR3 in DNA: TGCGCCAGCAGCTTGGACCGCAAGAGCTCTGGAAACACCATATATTTT. The rearrangement joins TRBV5-1 to TRBJ1-3; D not certain. V was pared by 0 bases and J by 0 bases, with 10 bases between. CDR3 length equals 16 residues. Germline assignment: CDR1 SGHRS and CDR2 YFSETQ.